Listed below are T cell receptor beta chains from one sample, sequenced in a study of T cell repertoires in cytomegalovirus infection. TCRdb ran MiXCR on the reads and lists one entry per CDR3 protein. Of about 490,000 distinct CDR3 sequences listed, around a quarter were seen once; the top ten hold less than 15%. Specimen: PBMCs. The receptors come from a human donor in good health (CMV status not recorded). Some clones in this sample may be carry-over from other donors' samples. Each CDR3 is given with its conserved first and last residue. Fields, in order: CDR3 DNA, CDR3 protein, V gene, D gene, J gene, clone size. A D gene is named only where the DNA matches it firmly. Clone size, where shown, is once, few, many, or a class for clones that have expanded.

TGTGCCAGCAGTTTACGCGGGAGGGCGGACACCGGGGAGCTGTTTTTT | CASSLRGRADTGELFF | TRBV12-3/TRBV12-4 | TRBD2 | TRBJ2-2 | -
TGTGCCAGCAGCGCGAGACAGGGGCAAGAGACCCAGTACTTC | CASSARQGQETQYF | TRBV7-9 | TRBD1 | TRBJ2-5 | many
TGTGCCAGCAGCAGTCCGGGAAGAGGCTACGAGCAGTACTTC | CASSSPGRGYEQYF | TRBV28 | - | TRBJ2-7 | few
TGTGCCAGCAGCTTGTGGACTAGCGATGAGCAGTTCTTC | CASSLWTSDEQFF | TRBV7-9 | TRBD2 | TRBJ2-1 | few
TGTGCCAGCAACAACTACAATGAGCAGTTCTTC | CASNNYNEQFF | TRBV7-9 | - | TRBJ2-1 | many
TGTGCCAGCACCTTTACACAGAACACTGAAGCTTTCTTT | CASTFTQNTEAFF | TRBV7-9 | - | TRBJ1-1 | -
TGTGCCAGCTCACCCGCAAGTTCACTGCTGAACACTGAAGCTTTCTTT | CASSPASSLLNTEAFF | TRBV18 | - | TRBJ1-1 | few
TGTGCCAGCAGCTTAGGTCTAGCGGGCGGGGGCAATGAGCAGTTCTTC | CASSLGLAGGGNEQFF | TRBV7-2 | TRBD2 | TRBJ2-1 | many
TGTGCCAGCAGCTTAGGGGGGTGGGAAGAGACCCAGTACTTC | CASSLGGWEETQYF | TRBV11-3 | - | TRBJ2-5 | few
TGCGCCAGCAGCCAAGGACAGGGGGTAACCTACGAGCAGTACTTC | CASSQGQGVTYEQYF | TRBV4-1 | TRBD1 | TRBJ2-7 | -
TGTGCCAGCAGCTTAGACGGGCTAGCGAGTACCAAAAACATTCAGTACTTC | CASSLDGLASTKNIQYF | TRBV7-4 | - | TRBJ2-4 | many
TGCAGTGCTAGAGCAGCTAGCGGGTCAGGGAATACGCAGTATTTT | CSARAASGSGNTQYF | TRBV20-1 | TRBD2 | TRBJ2-3 | -
TGTGCCAGCAGCACTGGACAGGGGACGGGTGGCTACACCTTC | CASSTGQGTGGYTF | TRBV7-2 | TRBD1 | TRBJ1-2 | few
TGTGCCAGCAGCCCTTTGCTGGGCCGTAATGAGCAGTTCTTC | CASSPLLGRNEQFF | TRBV7-3 | - | TRBJ2-1 | many
TGTGCCAGCTCACCGATTCCTCCCCGCATGGCTGAGCAGTTCTTC | CASSPIPPRMAEQFF | TRBV18 | - | TRBJ2-1 | many
TGTGCCAGCAGCCCCGTAGGTGGGCGGGCGCATGAGCAGTTCTTC | CASSPVGGRAHEQFF | TRBV7-2 | - | TRBJ2-1 | few
TGTGCCGACCAGCGGGAGTCGTTCGGGGAGCTGTTTTTT | CADQRESFGELFF | TRBV2 | TRBD2 | TRBJ2-2 | few
TGTGCCAGCAGCTTAGGCCGAGGACAGGGAACCTACGAGCAGTACTTC | CASSLGRGQGTYEQYF | TRBV7-8 | TRBD1 | TRBJ2-7 | many
TGTGCCACCAGTGATTTAACGGCGCAAGAGACCCAGTACTTC | CATSDLTAQETQYF | TRBV24-1 | - | TRBJ2-5 | once
TGTGCCAGCAGCCATTTTGACAGGGGCTCTGGAAACACCATATATTTT | CASSHFDRGSGNTIYF | TRBV7-9 | TRBD1 | TRBJ1-3 | many
TGTGCCAGCAGCTTAGTGTCCAGCGGGAGTTGGTACGAGCAGTACTTC | CASSLVSSGSWYEQYF | TRBV11-2 | TRBD2 | TRBJ2-7 | few
TGTGCCAGCAGCTCAGGGGGGAGTGAAAAACTGTTTTTT | CASSSGGSEKLFF | TRBV7-6 | TRBD1 | TRBJ1-4 | many
TGTGCCAGCAGCTTACTGGTACCGGGAGCCACTAACAATGAGCAGTTCTTC | CASSLLVPGATNNEQFF | TRBV7-2 | - | TRBJ2-1 | many
TGTGCCAGCAGCTTGGAAGGGTCGGAGACCCAGTACTTC | CASSLEGSETQYF | TRBV7-9 | - | TRBJ2-5 | -
TGTGCCAGCAGCTTAGGGGCAGCCTCTAGCACAGATACGCAGTATTTT | CASSLGAASSTDTQYF | TRBV7-6 | - | TRBJ2-3 | many
TGCGCCAGCAGTCATAGGACTAGCGGGAGGGCCCTGGAGACCCAGTACTTC | CASSHRTSGRALETQYF | TRBV23-1 | TRBD2 | TRBJ2-5 | -